Sequencing of this T cell receptor (beta chain) was carried out in a study of T cell repertoires in aging, cancer and after chemotherapy. Study-level background: Paired samples before and after chemotherapy came from glioblastoma patients receiving temozolomide-based therapy. Study findings and constraints: In cancer patients, declining TCR diversity with age involved lost richness and lost evenness. In each cancer cohort, median generation probability increased across chemotherapy, suggesting thymic output rebounded.

Rearranged V-D-J TRB sequences were amplified with a mixed TRB-A/B primer pool. TCRdb called the multiplex PCR reads again in MiXCR, with one record for every CDR3 protein. The data contain 2,000 to 2,500 distinct CDR3 sequences, roughly a quarter of them singletons. The template was genomic DNA from peripheral blood, not RNA. This clonotype was seen a handful of times. Its antigen is currently unknown. The CDR3 length is 15 residues. The V end lost 0 bases, the J end lost 7 bases, and 13 bases lay between the germline ends. Germline CDR1 SGHAT, CDR2 FQNNGV. This clonotype originated in a human donor with a solid tumor. This chain uses TRBV11-2 with TRBJ2-1, with a tentative D call TRBD2 (6 bases). The sample was blood. This chain's CDR3 is CASSLDQGGLNEQFF. CDR3 DNA sequence: TGTGCCAGCAGCTTAGATCAAGGAGGGTTGAATGAGCAGTTCTTC.